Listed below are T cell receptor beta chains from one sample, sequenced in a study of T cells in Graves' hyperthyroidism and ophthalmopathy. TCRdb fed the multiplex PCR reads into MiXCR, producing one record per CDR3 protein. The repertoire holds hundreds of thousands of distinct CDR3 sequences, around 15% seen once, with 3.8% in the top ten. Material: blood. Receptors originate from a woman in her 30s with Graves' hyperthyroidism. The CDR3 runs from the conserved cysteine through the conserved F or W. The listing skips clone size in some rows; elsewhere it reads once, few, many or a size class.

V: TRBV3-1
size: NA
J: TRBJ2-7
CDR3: CARSQSGEQYF

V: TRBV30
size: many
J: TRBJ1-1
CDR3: CAWSVRRTNTEAFF

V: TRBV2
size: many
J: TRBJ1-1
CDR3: CASSERGAAFF

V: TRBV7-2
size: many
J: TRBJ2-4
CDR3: CASSLGSAREYIQYF

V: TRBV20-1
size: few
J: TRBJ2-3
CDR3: CSARDGYTGEQDTQYF

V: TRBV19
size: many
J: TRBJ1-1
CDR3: CASSIGTAGNTEAFF

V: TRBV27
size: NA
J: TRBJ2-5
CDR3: CASSGEGPQETQYF

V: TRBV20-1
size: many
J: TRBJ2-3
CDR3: CSARVNGGGTDTQYF

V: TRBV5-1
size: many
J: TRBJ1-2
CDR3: CASSLDRELYGYTF

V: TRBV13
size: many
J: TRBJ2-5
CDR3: CASSLGGLAEETQYF

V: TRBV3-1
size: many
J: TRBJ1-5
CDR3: CASSLRLNQPQHF

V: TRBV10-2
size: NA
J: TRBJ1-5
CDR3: CASSDDRRDQPQHF

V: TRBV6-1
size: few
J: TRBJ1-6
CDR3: CASALSSYNSPLHF

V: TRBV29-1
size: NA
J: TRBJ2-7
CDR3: CSVAGTSGSNEQYF

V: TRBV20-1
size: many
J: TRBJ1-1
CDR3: CSVSSGQGASEAFF

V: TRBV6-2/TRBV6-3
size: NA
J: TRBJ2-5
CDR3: CASTENQETQYF

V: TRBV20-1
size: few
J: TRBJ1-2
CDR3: CSANPPPREGYTF

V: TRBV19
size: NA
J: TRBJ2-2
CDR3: CASTLGPNTGELFF

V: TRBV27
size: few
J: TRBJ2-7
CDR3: CASSLAPNFYEQYF

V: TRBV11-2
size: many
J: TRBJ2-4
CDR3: CASSLQGEGNIQYF

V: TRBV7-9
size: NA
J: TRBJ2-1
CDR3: CASSLTKSPSRAGFYNEQFF

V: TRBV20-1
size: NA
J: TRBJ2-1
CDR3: CSARESGRATMNEQFF

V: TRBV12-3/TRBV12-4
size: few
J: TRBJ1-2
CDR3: CASSRGTGGYGYTF

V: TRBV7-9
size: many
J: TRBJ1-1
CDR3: CASSFGGVEAFF

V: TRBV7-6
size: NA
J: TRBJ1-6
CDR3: CASSLGRETTPLHF

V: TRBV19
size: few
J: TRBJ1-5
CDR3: CASKDPGLYNQPQHF

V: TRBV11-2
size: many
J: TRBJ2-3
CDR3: CASSLDGTRSDTQYF

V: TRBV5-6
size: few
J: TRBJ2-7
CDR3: CASSLTGQASYEQYF

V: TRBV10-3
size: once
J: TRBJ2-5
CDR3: CAIRGTSGVNQETQYF

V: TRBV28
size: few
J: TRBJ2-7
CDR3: CASRHLVGEQYF

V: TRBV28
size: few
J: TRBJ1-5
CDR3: CASSFEGSRSQPQHF

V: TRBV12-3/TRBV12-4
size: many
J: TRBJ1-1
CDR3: CASSIDTEAFF

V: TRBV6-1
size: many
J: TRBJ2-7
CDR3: CASSEEITGGMRYEQYF

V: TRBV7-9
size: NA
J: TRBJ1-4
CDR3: CASSDGVNEKLFF

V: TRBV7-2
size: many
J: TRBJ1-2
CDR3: CASSSTGGSYGYTF